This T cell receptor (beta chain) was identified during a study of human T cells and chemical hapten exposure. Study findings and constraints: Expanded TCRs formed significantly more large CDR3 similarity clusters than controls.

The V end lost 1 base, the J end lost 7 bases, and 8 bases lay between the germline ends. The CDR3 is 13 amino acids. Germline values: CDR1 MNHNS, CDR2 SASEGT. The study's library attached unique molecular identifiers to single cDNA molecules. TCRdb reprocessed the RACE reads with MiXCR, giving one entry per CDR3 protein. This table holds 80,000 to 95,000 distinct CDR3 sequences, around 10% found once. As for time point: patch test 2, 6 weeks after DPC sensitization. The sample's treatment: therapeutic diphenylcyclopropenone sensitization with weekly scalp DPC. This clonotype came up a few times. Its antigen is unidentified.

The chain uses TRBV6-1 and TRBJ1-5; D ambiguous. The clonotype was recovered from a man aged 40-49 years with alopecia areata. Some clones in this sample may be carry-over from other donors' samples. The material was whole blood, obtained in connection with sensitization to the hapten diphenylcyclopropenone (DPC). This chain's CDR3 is CASSEVAWQPQHF. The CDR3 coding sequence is TGTGCCAGCAGTGAAGTCGCTTGGCAGCCCCAGCATTTT.